Listed below are T cell receptor beta chains from one sample, sequenced in a study of blood T cell repertoires in COVID-19. Generated by immunoSEQ multiplex PCR, the TCRdb table keeps only in-frame clones and is missing some. The sample carries roughly 250,000 clones, roughly 80% recorded once. The material sequenced was peripheral blood. The receptor source for this set is a man between 45 and 60 years old with active or convalescent COVID-19. CDR3s include the opening cysteine and the closing phenylalanine or tryptophan. The order of the fields is V gene, J gene, D gene, clone size, CDR3 length, CDR3 protein, CDR3 DNA. The D gene is left open where the match is weak. Clone size is given for some rows only: seen once, a few or many times, or a class if the clone is expanded.

v_gene: TRBV19
j_gene: TRBJ1-1
d_gene: -
abundance: -
len: 13
CDR3aa: CASSPQVNTEAFF
CDR3nt: TGTGCCAGTAGTCCCCAGGTGAACACTGAAGCTTTCTTT

v_gene: TRBV28
j_gene: TRBJ1-1
d_gene: -
abundance: -
len: 13
CDR3aa: CASSLLMNTEAFF
CDR3nt: TGTGCCAGCAGTTTATTAATGAACACTGAAGCTTTCTTT

v_gene: TRBV7-9
j_gene: TRBJ2-7
d_gene: TRBD2
abundance: -
len: 15
CDR3aa: CASSLTSGGVYEQYF
CDR3nt: TGTGCCAGCAGCTTAACTAGCGGGGGTGTCTACGAGCAGTACTTC

v_gene: TRBV10-3
j_gene: TRBJ1-2
d_gene: -
abundance: -
len: 14
CDR3aa: CAISESGGTWGYTF
CDR3nt: TGTGCCATCAGTGAGTCCGGGGGGACATGGGGCTACACCTTC

v_gene: TRBV27
j_gene: TRBJ1-2
d_gene: TRBD1
abundance: -
len: 14
CDR3aa: CASSSTGQGLGYTF
CDR3nt: TGTGCCAGCAGTTCAACGGGACAGGGGCTTGGCTACACCTTC

v_gene: TRBV30
j_gene: TRBJ2-3
d_gene: -
abundance: -
len: 13
CDR3aa: CAHQRSSGQAQYF
CDR3nt: TGTGCCCACCAGAGAAGTTCGGGACAAGCGCAGTATTTT

v_gene: TRBV9
j_gene: TRBJ2-3
d_gene: TRBD2
abundance: once
len: 15
CDR3aa: CASSATSGPTDTQYF
CDR3nt: TGTGCCAGCAGCGCAACTAGCGGGCCCACAGATACGCAGTATTTT

v_gene: TRBV4-1
j_gene: TRBJ2-3
d_gene: TRBD2
abundance: -
len: 16
CDR3aa: CASSQDSGGATDTQYF
CDR3nt: TGCGCCAGCAGCCAAGATTCGGGGGGGGCCACAGATACGCAGTATTTT

v_gene: TRBV3-1/TRBV3-2
j_gene: TRBJ2-1
d_gene: -
abundance: -
len: 14
CDR3aa: CASSLGTVYNEQFF
CDR3nt: TGTGCCAGCAGCCTTGGGACTGTCTACAATGAGCAGTTCTTC

v_gene: TRBV3-1/TRBV3-2
j_gene: TRBJ1-4
d_gene: TRBD1
abundance: -
len: 14
CDR3aa: CASSQLTGSEKLFF
CDR3nt: TGTGCCAGCAGCCAATTGACAGGGAGTGAAAAACTGTTTTTT

v_gene: TRBV2
j_gene: TRBJ2-2
d_gene: TRBD2
abundance: few
len: 15
CDR3aa: CASIWTSGGAGELFF
CDR3nt: TGTGCCAGCATTTGGACTAGCGGGGGGGCCGGGGAGCTGTTTTTT

v_gene: TRBV7-8
j_gene: TRBJ2-7
d_gene: -
abundance: -
len: 13
CDR3aa: CVSGSRGGDEQYF
CDR3nt: TGTGTCTCAGGTAGCAGGGGAGGGGACGAGCAGTACTTC

v_gene: TRBV7-2
j_gene: TRBJ2-1
d_gene: TRBD2
abundance: -
len: 15
CDR3aa: CASTISGGANNEQFF
CDR3nt: TGTGCCAGCACCATTAGCGGGGGGGCGAACAATGAGCAGTTCTTC

v_gene: TRBV7-9
j_gene: TRBJ2-7
d_gene: TRBD1
abundance: -
len: 14
CDR3aa: CASSLGTGTHEQYF
CDR3nt: TGTGCCAGCAGCTTAGGGACAGGGACCCACGAGCAGTACTTC

v_gene: TRBV3-1/TRBV3-2
j_gene: TRBJ1-2
d_gene: TRBD1
abundance: -
len: 16
CDR3aa: CASSQGRAGGEGGYTF
CDR3nt: TGTGCCAGCAGCCAAGGTCGGGCAGGGGGCGAGGGTGGCTACACCTTC

v_gene: TRBV12-5
j_gene: TRBJ1-5
d_gene: -
abundance: -
len: 14
CDR3aa: CASGLGGRNQPQHF
CDR3nt: TGTGCTAGTGGTTTAGGAGGTCGCAATCAGCCCCAGCATTTT

v_gene: TRBV5-4
j_gene: TRBJ1-1
d_gene: -
abundance: -
len: 17
CDR3aa: CASSLDYGTGVNTEAFF
CDR3nt: TGTGCCAGCAGCTTGGATTACGGTACTGGTGTGAACACTGAAGCTTTCTTT

v_gene: TRBV25-1
j_gene: TRBJ1-1
d_gene: -
abundance: -
len: 12
CDR3aa: CASSESFTEAFF
CDR3nt: TGTGCCAGCAGTGAATCCTTTACTGAAGCTTTCTTT

v_gene: TRBV7-9
j_gene: TRBJ2-1
d_gene: -
abundance: -
len: 14
CDR3aa: CASSRRSTYNEQFF
CDR3nt: TGTGCCAGCAGCCGCAGGTCAACCTACAATGAGCAGTTCTTC

v_gene: TRBV12-3/TRBV12-4
j_gene: TRBJ2-7
d_gene: -
abundance: -
len: 13
CDR3aa: CASSLAGVQGTYF
CDR3nt: TGTGCCAGCAGTTTAGCGGGTGTTCAGGGCACGTACTTC

v_gene: TRBV29-1
j_gene: TRBJ2-7
d_gene: TRBD1
abundance: -
len: 12
CDR3aa: CSGGQGLGEQYF
CDR3nt: TGCAGCGGCGGACAGGGGCTGGGGGAGCAGTACTTC

v_gene: TRBV7-2
j_gene: TRBJ1-4
d_gene: -
abundance: -
len: 14
CDR3aa: CASSLVAGGEKLFF
CDR3nt: TGTGCCAGCAGCTTAGTGGCAGGTGGTGAAAAACTGTTTTTT

v_gene: TRBV27
j_gene: TRBJ2-2
d_gene: TRBD2
abundance: few
len: 18
CDR3aa: CASSLTSGGLGNTGELFF
CDR3nt: TGTGCCAGCAGTTTGACTAGCGGGGGGTTAGGGAACACCGGGGAGCTGTTTTTT

v_gene: TRBV5-1
j_gene: TRBJ1-5
d_gene: TRBD1
abundance: many
len: 14
CDR3aa: CASSVGQGDQPQHF
CDR3nt: TGCGCCAGCAGCGTTGGACAGGGGGATCAGCCCCAGCATTTT

v_gene: TRBV11-1
j_gene: TRBJ1-2
d_gene: -
abundance: many
len: 14
CDR3aa: CASSLSGGSDGYTF
CDR3nt: TGTGCCAGCAGCCTCTCGGGGGGGTCTGATGGCTACACCTTC

v_gene: TRBV7-2
j_gene: TRBJ1-2
d_gene: -
abundance: -
len: 13
CDR3aa: CASSLEQGYGYTF
CDR3nt: TGTGCCAGCAGCTTAGAACAGGGCTATGGCTACACCTTC

v_gene: TRBV4-2
j_gene: TRBJ1-4
d_gene: -
abundance: -
len: 17
CDR3aa: CASSWDSEGGYNEKLFF
CDR3nt: TGTGCCAGCAGCTGGGACTCAGAGGGGGGGTATAATGAAAAACTGTTTTTT

v_gene: TRBV15
j_gene: TRBJ2-7
d_gene: TRBD1
abundance: -
len: 15
CDR3aa: CATSKDRVSSYEQYF
CDR3nt: TGTGCCACCAGCAAGGACAGGGTGTCGTCCTACGAGCAGTACTTC

v_gene: TRBV9
j_gene: TRBJ1-2
d_gene: TRBD1
abundance: -
len: 13
CDR3aa: CASSVDRDYGYTF
CDR3nt: TGTGCCAGCAGCGTCGACAGGGACTATGGCTACACCTTC

v_gene: TRBV5-1
j_gene: TRBJ2-1
d_gene: -
abundance: few
len: 15
CDR3aa: CASSATRSSYNEQFF
CDR3nt: TGCGCCAGCAGCGCTACCCGAAGCTCCTACAATGAGCAGTTCTTC

v_gene: TRBV7-2
j_gene: TRBJ2-3
d_gene: TRBD1
abundance: -
len: 14
CDR3aa: CASRDGTGSDTQYF
CDR3nt: TGTGCCAGCAGGGATGGGACAGGGAGCGATACGCAGTATTTT

v_gene: TRBV18
j_gene: TRBJ1-5
d_gene: -
abundance: once
len: 15
CDR3aa: CASSPVPGSNQPQHF
CDR3nt: TGTGCCAGCTCACCGGTACCAGGGTCGAATCAGCCCCAGCATTTT

v_gene: TRBV9
j_gene: TRBJ1-4
d_gene: TRBD1
abundance: -
len: 17
CDR3aa: CASSVAGGTGDFEKLFF
CDR3nt: TGTGCCAGCAGCGTAGCAGGGGGGACAGGGGATTTTGAAAAACTGTTTTTT

v_gene: TRBV9
j_gene: TRBJ1-6
d_gene: TRBD1
abundance: -
len: 20
CDR3aa: CASSTKPGQIYRSYNSPLHF
CDR3nt: TGTGCCAGCAGCACCAAACCGGGACAGATATATCGCTCCTATAATTCACCCCTCCACTTT

v_gene: TRBV3-1/TRBV3-2
j_gene: TRBJ2-1
d_gene: -
abundance: -
len: 13
CDR3aa: CASSHRGFGEQFF
CDR3nt: TGTGCCAGCAGCCACAGGGGTTTCGGTGAGCAGTTCTTC

v_gene: TRBV3-1/TRBV3-2
j_gene: TRBJ1-5
d_gene: -
abundance: -
len: 15
CDR3aa: CASSQGSTGNQPQHF
CDR3nt: TGTGCCAGCAGCCAAGGATCGACAGGCAATCAGCCCCAGCATTTT

v_gene: TRBV9
j_gene: TRBJ2-7
d_gene: -
abundance: -
len: 14
CDR3aa: CASSVADGGYEQYF
CDR3nt: TGTGCCAGCAGCGTGGCGGACGGGGGCTACGAGCAGTACTTC

v_gene: TRBV6-5
j_gene: TRBJ2-2
d_gene: -
abundance: -
len: 15
CDR3aa: CASSPRQANTGELFF
CDR3nt: TGTGCCAGCAGTCCAAGACAGGCTAACACCGGGGAGCTGTTTTTT

v_gene: TRBV19
j_gene: TRBJ1-5
d_gene: -
abundance: -
len: 15
CDR3aa: CASSIGGGSNQPQHF
CDR3nt: TGTGCCAGTAGTATAGGGGGAGGCAGCAATCAGCCCCAGCATTTT

v_gene: TRBV2
j_gene: TRBJ1-1
d_gene: -
abundance: -
len: 13
CDR3aa: CASSSTVNTEAFF
CDR3nt: TGTGCCAGCAGTTCTACAGTGAACACTGAAGCTTTCTTT

v_gene: TRBV5-4
j_gene: TRBJ2-3
d_gene: TRBD2
abundance: -
len: 18
CDR3aa: CASSPGVAGFPSTDTQYF
CDR3nt: TGTGCCAGCAGCCCCGGGGTAGCGGGGTTCCCTAGCACAGATACGCAGTATTTT

v_gene: TRBV2
j_gene: TRBJ1-1
d_gene: -
abundance: -
len: 13
CDR3aa: CASSEVGEGEAFF
CDR3nt: TGTGCCAGCAGTGAAGTAGGGGAAGGTGAAGCTTTCTTT

v_gene: TRBV20-1
j_gene: TRBJ2-5
d_gene: -
abundance: -
len: 10
CDR3aa: CSASRDTVNF
CDR3nt: TGCAGTGCTTCCCGGGACACTGTCAACTTC

v_gene: TRBV7-6
j_gene: TRBJ1-2
d_gene: -
abundance: -
len: 15
CDR3aa: CASSLRERGGVGYTF
CDR3nt: TGTGCCAGCAGCTTACGAGAACGGGGAGGGGTCGGCTACACCTTC

v_gene: TRBV29-1
j_gene: TRBJ2-7
d_gene: TRBD2
abundance: -
len: 13
CDR3aa: CSVRLAGVYEQYF
CDR3nt: TGCAGCGTGAGACTAGCGGGGGTATACGAGCAGTACTTC

v_gene: TRBV6-5
j_gene: TRBJ2-7
d_gene: -
abundance: -
len: 13
CDR3aa: CASSYRGTYEQYF
CDR3nt: TGTGCCAGCAGTTACAGGGGCACGTACGAGCAGTACTTC

v_gene: TRBV29-1
j_gene: TRBJ1-3
d_gene: -
abundance: -
len: 16
CDR3aa: CSVEERWRDGGNTIYF
CDR3nt: TGCAGCGTTGAAGAAAGATGGAGAGATGGTGGAAACACCATATATTTT

v_gene: TRBV30
j_gene: TRBJ1-4
d_gene: -
abundance: -
len: 14
CDR3aa: CAWSVRGIGEKLFF
CDR3nt: TGTGCCTGGAGTGTACGAGGGATTGGCGAAAAACTGTTTTTT

v_gene: TRBV28
j_gene: TRBJ1-1
d_gene: TRBD1
abundance: -
len: 14
CDR3aa: CASRIPGQYGVAFF
CDR3nt: TGTGCCAGCAGAATACCGGGACAGTACGGTGTGGCTTTCTTT

v_gene: TRBV30
j_gene: TRBJ1-1
d_gene: -
abundance: -
len: 13
CDR3aa: CAWSSLMSNEAFF
CDR3nt: TGTGCCTGGAGTTCACTGATGAGTAATGAAGCTTTCTTT

v_gene: TRBV27
j_gene: TRBJ2-7
d_gene: -
abundance: -
len: 15
CDR3aa: CASIPRGGPSYEQYF
CDR3nt: TGTGCCAGCATCCCGAGGGGGGGGCCCTCCTACGAGCAGTACTTC

v_gene: TRBV6-5
j_gene: TRBJ1-1
d_gene: -
abundance: -
len: 12
CDR3aa: CASRTGNTEAFF
CDR3nt: TGTGCCAGCAGGACAGGGAACACTGAAGCTTTCTTT

v_gene: TRBV6-5
j_gene: TRBJ2-1
d_gene: -
abundance: -
len: 16
CDR3aa: CASSYGRGASYNEQFF
CDR3nt: TGTGCCAGCAGTTACGGACGGGGGGCCTCCTACAATGAGCAGTTCTTC

v_gene: TRBV4-1
j_gene: TRBJ1-2
d_gene: -
abundance: few
len: 15
CDR3aa: CASSQGQGAAAGYTF
CDR3nt: TGCGCCAGCAGCCAGGGACAAGGTGCAGCGGCGGGCTACACCTTC

v_gene: TRBV6-5
j_gene: TRBJ1-1
d_gene: -
abundance: few
len: 11
CDR3aa: CASSWNTEAFF
CDR3nt: TGTGCCAGCTCTTGGAACACTGAAGCTTTCTTT

v_gene: TRBV5-1
j_gene: TRBJ2-5
d_gene: -
abundance: -
len: 15
CDR3aa: CASSPYQGLRETQYF
CDR3nt: TGCGCCAGCAGCCCGTACCAGGGTTTACGAGAGACCCAGTACTTC